This T cell receptor (beta chain) was retrieved from a study of patients and donors after allogeneic stem cell transplantation. This clonotype was recorded a few times. Germline values: CDR1 ENHRY, CDR2 SYGVKD. There are 16 residues in the CDR3. V was pared by 0 bases and J by 2 bases, with 5 bases of the junction left unmatched. TCRdb used MiXCR to reprocess the RT-PCR reads, holding one entry per CDR3 protein. The table includes some 960,000 distinct CDR3 sequences, roughly 18% detected once. This clonotype was sampled from a human donor who was either an allogeneic HSCT recipient or a stem cell or donor lymphocyte infusion donor (not recorded which). It is not recorded whose cells these are; they may come from a transplant donor. The source material was blood, either unsorted or a sorted T cell fraction (not recorded which). The V gene is TRBV10-3, the J gene TRBJ2-7, with TRBD1 matching over 9 bases. This CDR3 is CAISESSGTGPYEQYF. DNA for the CDR3: TGTGCCATCAGTGAGTCCTCCGGGACAGGGCCCTACGAGCAGTACTTC.